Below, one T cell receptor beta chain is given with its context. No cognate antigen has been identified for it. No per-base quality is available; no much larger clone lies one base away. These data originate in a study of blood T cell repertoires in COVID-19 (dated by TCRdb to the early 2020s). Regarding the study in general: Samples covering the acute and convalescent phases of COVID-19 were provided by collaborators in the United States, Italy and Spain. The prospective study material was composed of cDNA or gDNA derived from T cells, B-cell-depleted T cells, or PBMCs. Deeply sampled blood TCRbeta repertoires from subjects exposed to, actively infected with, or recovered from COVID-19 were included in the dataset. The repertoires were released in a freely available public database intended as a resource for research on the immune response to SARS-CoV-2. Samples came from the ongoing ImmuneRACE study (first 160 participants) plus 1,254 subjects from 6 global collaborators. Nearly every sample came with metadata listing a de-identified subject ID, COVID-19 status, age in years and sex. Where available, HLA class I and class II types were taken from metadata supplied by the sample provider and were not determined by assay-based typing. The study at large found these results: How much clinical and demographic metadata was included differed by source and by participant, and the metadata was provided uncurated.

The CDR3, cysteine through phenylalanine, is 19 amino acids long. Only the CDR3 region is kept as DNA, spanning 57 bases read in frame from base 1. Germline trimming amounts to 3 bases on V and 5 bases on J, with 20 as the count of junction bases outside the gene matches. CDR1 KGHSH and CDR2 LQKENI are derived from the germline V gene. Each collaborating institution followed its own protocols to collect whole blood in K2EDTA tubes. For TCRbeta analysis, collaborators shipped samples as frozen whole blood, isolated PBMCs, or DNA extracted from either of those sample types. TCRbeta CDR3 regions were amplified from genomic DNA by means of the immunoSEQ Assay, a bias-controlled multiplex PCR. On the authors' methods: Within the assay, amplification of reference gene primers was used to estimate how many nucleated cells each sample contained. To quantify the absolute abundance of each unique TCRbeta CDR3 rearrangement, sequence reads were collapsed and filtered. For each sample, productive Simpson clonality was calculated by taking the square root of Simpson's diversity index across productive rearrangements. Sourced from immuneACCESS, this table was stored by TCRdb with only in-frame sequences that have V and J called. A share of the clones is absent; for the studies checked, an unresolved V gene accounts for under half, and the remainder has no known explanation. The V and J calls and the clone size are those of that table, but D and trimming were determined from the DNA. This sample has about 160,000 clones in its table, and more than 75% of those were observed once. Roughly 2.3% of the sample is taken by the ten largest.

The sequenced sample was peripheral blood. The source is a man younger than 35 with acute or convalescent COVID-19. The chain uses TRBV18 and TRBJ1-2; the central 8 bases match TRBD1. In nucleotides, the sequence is TGTGCCAGCTCACCTCCCCACTGGGGGGCAGGGGGCGCCGAATATGGCTACACCTTC. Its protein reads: CASSPPHWGAGGAEYGYTF.